Below, 9 T cell receptor beta chains from the same sample are listed, as sequenced in a study of blood T cell repertoires in COVID-19. TCRdb keeps only in-frame clones here, not all; method: immunoSEQ multiplex PCR. The sample has under 80,000 clones, approximately 90% seen once. The specimen was peripheral blood. The origin of the receptors is a woman older than 75 with active COVID-19.

The chain combines TRBV18 with TRBJ2-1, with TRBD2 matching 7 bases. The CDR3 consists of 17 residues. The J segment lost 3 bases and the V segment lost 1 base, leaving 9 bases of the junction unmatched. The germline V gene encodes CDR1 KGHSH and CDR2 LQKENI. CDR3 region: CASSPLGGGSVYNEQFF. CDR3 DNA sequence: TGTGCCAGCTCACCACTAGGTGGCGGGAGTGTCTACAATGAGCAGTTCTTC. Full variable domain (outside the CDR3, taken from reference TRBV18 and TRBJ2-1): NAGVMQNPRHLVRRRGQEARLRCSPMKGHSHVYWYRQLPEEGLKFMVYLQKENIIDESGMPKERFSAEFPKEGPSILRIQQVVRGDSAAYFCASSPLGGGSVYNEQFFGPGTRLTVL.

This rearrangement joins TRBV10-3 to TRBJ2-1; 9 bases are shared with TRBD2. Germline V gene data show CDR1 as ENHRY and CDR2 as SYGVKD. V gave up 2 bases and J gave up 8 bases; unmatched junction bases: 10. This CDR3 is 16 amino acids long. CDR3 coding DNA: TGTGCCATCAGTGAGCGGAATAGCGGGAGCAGGGATGAGCAGTTCTTC. Its translation is CAISERNSGSRDEQFF.

CDR3: CASKPRQGNANEQFF. CDR3 in DNA: TGTGCCAGTAAGCCTAGACAGGGTAATGCCAATGAGCAGTTCTTC. The chain recombines TRBV19 with TRBJ2-1, with 7 bases lining up with TRBD1. J lost 6 bases, V lost 7 bases, and 12 bases had no gene match. CDR1 LNHDA and CDR2 SQIVND come from the germline V gene (reference sequence). The CDR3 covers 15 residues. Together with reference TRBV19 and TRBJ2-1, the CDR3 gives the full variable domain: DGGITQSPKYLFRKEGQNVTLSCEQNLNHDAMYWYRQDPGQGLRLIYYSQIVNDFQKGDIAEGYSVSREKKESFPLTVTSAQKNPTAFYLCASKPRQGNANEQFFGPGTRLTVL.

The chain combines TRBV9 with TRBJ2-2, with TRBD2 matching 8 bases. The V segment lost 4 bases and the J segment 0 bases; nucleotides outside the gene matches: 2. Germline loops: CDR1 SGDLS, CDR2 YYNGEE. The CDR3 totals 15 residues. The CDR3 loop is CASSPGLANTGELFF. The CDR3 region has the DNA TGTGCCAGCAGCCCGGGACTAGCGAACACCGGGGAGCTGTTTTTT.

The count of this clone is one. The chain recombines TRBV10-3 with TRBJ2-1, with a weak D call TRBD1 (6 bases). Germline V lookup: CDR1 ENHRY, CDR2 SYGVKD. Trimming took off 3 bases at V and 3 bases at J, with 9 bases between the two ends. The CDR3 is made up of 14 amino acids. The CDR3 protein is CAISDRDNYNEQFF. In nucleotides, the CDR3 is TGTGCCATCAGTGACCGGGACAACTACAATGAGCAGTTCTTC.

The rearrangement joins TRBV18 to TRBJ1-2; 10 nucleotides line up with TRBD1. Trimming removed 2 bases from V and 3 bases from J; junction bases left unmatched: 3. CDR3 length: 15 amino acids. CDR1 KGHSH and CDR2 LQKENI come from the germline V gene. The CDR3 bases are TGTGCCAGCTCACCATCCGGACAGGGGGACTATGGCTACACCTTC. Its protein product is CASSPSGQGDYGYTF. The complete variable domain, with remaining parts taken from reference TRBV18 and TRBJ1-2, reads NAGVMQNPRHLVRRRGQEARLRCSPMKGHSHVYWYRQLPEEGLKFMVYLQKENIIDESGMPKERFSAEFPKEGPSILRIQQVVRGDSAAYFCASSPSGQGDYGYTFGSGTRLTVV.

This clone has a single count. The CDR3 DNA is TGTGCCAGCAGCTGGGACAGCGAAGCTTTCTTT. Translated: CASSWDSEAFF. The chain is built from TRBV7-9 and TRBJ1-1, with 7 positions matching TRBD1. The CDR3 consists of 11 residues. With 4 bases clipped from V and 8 bases from J, the junction kept 1 base outside the gene matches. CDR1 and CDR2 from the germline V gene are SEHNR and FQNEAQ (reference sequence).

This sequence joins TRBV5-8 and TRBJ2-1; 10 bases map to TRBD1. Trimming removed 4 bases from V and 9 bases from J; junction bases left unmatched: 10. The CDR3 length is 15 residues. Germline V gene sequence: CDR1 SGHTS, CDR2 YDEGEE. The CDR3 here is CASSPSGGQGGEQFF. The CDR3 DNA sequence: TGTGCCAGCAGCCCATCCGGCGGACAGGGGGGTGAGCAGTTCTTC.

This chain connects TRBV27 to TRBJ2-7; TRBD1 aligns across 12 bases. The CDR3 is 15 amino acids. CDR1 MNHEY and CDR2 SMNVEV come from the germline V gene (reference sequence). V was clipped by 3 bases and J by 5 bases; unmatched bases: 5. This chain's CDR3 is CASSFRDRGRNEQYF. As DNA, the CDR3 is TGTGCCAGCAGTTTCCGGGACAGGGGGCGTAACGAGCAGTACTTC.